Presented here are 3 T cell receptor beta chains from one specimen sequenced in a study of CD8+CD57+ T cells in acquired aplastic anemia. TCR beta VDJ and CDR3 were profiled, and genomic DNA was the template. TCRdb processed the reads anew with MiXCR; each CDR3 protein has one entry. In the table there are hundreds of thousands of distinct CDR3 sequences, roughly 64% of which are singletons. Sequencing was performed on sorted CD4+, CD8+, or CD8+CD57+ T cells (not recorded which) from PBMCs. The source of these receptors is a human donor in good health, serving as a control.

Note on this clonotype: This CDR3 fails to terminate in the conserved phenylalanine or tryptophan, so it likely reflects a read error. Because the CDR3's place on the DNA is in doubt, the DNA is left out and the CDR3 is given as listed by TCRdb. CDR3 in amino acids: CASSLAGGTDKQY. The V and J genes are TRBV7-2 and TRBJ2-7; the table names TRBD1, a call not compared with the DNA. Germline CDR1 SGHTA, CDR2 FQGNSA. Ends included, the CDR3 has 13 residues.

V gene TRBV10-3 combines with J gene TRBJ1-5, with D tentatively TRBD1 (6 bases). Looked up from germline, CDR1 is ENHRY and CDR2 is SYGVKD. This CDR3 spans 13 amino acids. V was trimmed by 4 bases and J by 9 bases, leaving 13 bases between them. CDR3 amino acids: CAISATGQGPQHF. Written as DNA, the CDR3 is TGTGCCATCAGTGCAACGGGACAAGGGCCCCAGCATTTT.

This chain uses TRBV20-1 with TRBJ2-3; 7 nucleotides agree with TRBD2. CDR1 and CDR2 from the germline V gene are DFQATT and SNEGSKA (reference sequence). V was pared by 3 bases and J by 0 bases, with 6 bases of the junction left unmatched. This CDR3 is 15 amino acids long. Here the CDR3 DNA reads TGCAGTGCTAGTAAGGCTAGCGGAAGCACAGATACGCAGTATTTT. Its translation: CSASKASGSTDTQYF.